The clone carrying this T cell receptor beta chain came up a few times. This specimen belongs to a study of blood T cell repertoires in COVID-19. The wider study: The United States, Italy and Spain were the sources of the acute and convalescent COVID-19 samples.

There are 16 residues in the CDR3. V was clipped by 0 bases and J by 3 bases; unmatched bases: 4. Germline CDR1 is LGHNA and CDR2 is YNFKEQ. Per the authors' pipeline: From reference gene primer amplification, estimates of nucleated cell counts were derived. The table came from immunoSEQ multiplex PCR; TCRdb's copy has only in-frame clones and leaves some out. V and J calls and clone size are those listed in that table; D and trimming were worked out from the DNA. Of 210,000 or so clones in the sample, 70% to 90% were seen once. This sequence was found in a young woman who had recovered from COVID-19. The genes are TRBV4-2 and TRBJ2-7, with 11 bases matching TRBD1. The specimen sequenced was peripheral blood. CDR3 residues: CASSQEGGTGGYEQYF. CDR3 DNA: TGTGCCAGCAGCCAAGAGGGTGGGACAGGGGGCTACGAGCAGTACTTC.